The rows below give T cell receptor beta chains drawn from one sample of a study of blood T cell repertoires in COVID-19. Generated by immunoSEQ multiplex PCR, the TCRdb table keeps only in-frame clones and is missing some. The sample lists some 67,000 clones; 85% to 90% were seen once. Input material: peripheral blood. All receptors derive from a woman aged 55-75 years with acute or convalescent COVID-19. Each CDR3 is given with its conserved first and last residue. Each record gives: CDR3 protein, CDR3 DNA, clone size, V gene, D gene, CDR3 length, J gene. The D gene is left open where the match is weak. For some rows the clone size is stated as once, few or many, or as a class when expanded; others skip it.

cdr3_aa: CASSPYRHAANYGYTF
cdr3_nt: TGCGCCAGCAGCCCGTACAGACACGCAGCTAACTATGGCTACACCTTC
clone_size: once
v_call: TRBV4-3
d_call: -
cdr3_length: 16
j_call: TRBJ1-2

cdr3_aa: CASSRGQGASTGELFF
cdr3_nt: TGTGCCAGCAGCCGCGGACAGGGGGCGAGCACCGGGGAGCTGTTTTTT
clone_size: few
v_call: TRBV7-9
d_call: TRBD1
cdr3_length: 16
j_call: TRBJ2-2

cdr3_aa: CASRPEFMNTEAFF
cdr3_nt: TGTGCCAGCAGACCCGAGTTCATGAACACTGAAGCTTTCTTT
clone_size: -
v_call: TRBV6-5
d_call: -
cdr3_length: 14
j_call: TRBJ1-1

cdr3_aa: CASSQDPYQETQYF
cdr3_nt: TGCGCCAGCAGCCAAGATCCCTACCAAGAGACCCAGTACTTC
clone_size: -
v_call: TRBV4-3
d_call: -
cdr3_length: 14
j_call: TRBJ2-5

cdr3_aa: CASSLDGGYGYTF
cdr3_nt: TGCGCCAGCAGCTTGGACGGGGGGTATGGCTACACCTTC
clone_size: -
v_call: TRBV5-1
d_call: -
cdr3_length: 13
j_call: TRBJ1-2

cdr3_aa: CASSQSFPDGYTF
cdr3_nt: TGTGCCAGCAGCCAATCGTTTCCTGATGGCTACACCTTC
clone_size: -
v_call: TRBV3-1/TRBV3-2
d_call: -
cdr3_length: 13
j_call: TRBJ1-2

cdr3_aa: CSASFAPSRLARTSGNNEQFF
cdr3_nt: TGCAGTGCTAGTTTCGCTCCATCTAGGCTGGCCCGGACTAGCGGAAACAATGAGCAGTTCTTC
clone_size: -
v_call: TRBV20-1
d_call: TRBD2
cdr3_length: 21
j_call: TRBJ2-1

cdr3_aa: CASSWGQGYTGELFF
cdr3_nt: TGCGCCAGCAGCTGGGGACAGGGCTACACCGGGGAGCTGTTTTTT
clone_size: -
v_call: TRBV5-1
d_call: TRBD1
cdr3_length: 15
j_call: TRBJ2-2

cdr3_aa: CASSRQGGQPQHF
cdr3_nt: TGTGCCAGCAGCCGACAGGGGGGCCAGCCCCAGCATTTT
clone_size: -
v_call: TRBV6-4
d_call: TRBD1
cdr3_length: 13
j_call: TRBJ1-5

cdr3_aa: CASSYSRLRNTEAFF
cdr3_nt: TGTGCCAGCAGCTACTCGAGGTTACGGAACACTGAAGCTTTCTTT
clone_size: few
v_call: TRBV7-2
d_call: -
cdr3_length: 15
j_call: TRBJ1-1

cdr3_aa: CASNQDRGNYNEQFF
cdr3_nt: TGTGCCAGCAACCAGGACAGGGGGAACTACAATGAGCAGTTCTTC
clone_size: -
v_call: TRBV2
d_call: TRBD1
cdr3_length: 15
j_call: TRBJ2-1

cdr3_aa: CASSLAGQGATDTQYF
cdr3_nt: TGCGCCAGCAGCTTGGCCGGGCAGGGGGCCACAGATACGCAGTATTTT
clone_size: -
v_call: TRBV5-1
d_call: TRBD1
cdr3_length: 16
j_call: TRBJ2-3

cdr3_aa: CASSQDLTGGRGYGYTF
cdr3_nt: TGTGCCAGCAGCCAAGACCTCACAGGGGGGAGAGGCTATGGCTACACCTTC
clone_size: -
v_call: TRBV3-1/TRBV3-2
d_call: TRBD1
cdr3_length: 17
j_call: TRBJ1-2

cdr3_aa: CASMGQGDEQFF
cdr3_nt: TGTGCCAGCATGGGACAGGGCGATGAGCAGTTCTTC
clone_size: -
v_call: TRBV28
d_call: TRBD1
cdr3_length: 12
j_call: TRBJ2-1

cdr3_aa: CASSPGGGPNQPQHF
cdr3_nt: TGTGCCAGCAGCCCCGGCGGGGGTCCCAATCAGCCCCAGCATTTT
clone_size: few
v_call: TRBV7-2
d_call: -
cdr3_length: 15
j_call: TRBJ1-5

cdr3_aa: CASSLGQGANNEQFF
cdr3_nt: TGTGCCAGCAGCTTAGGTCAGGGGGCAAACAATGAGCAGTTCTTC
clone_size: -
v_call: TRBV7-6
d_call: TRBD1
cdr3_length: 15
j_call: TRBJ2-1

cdr3_aa: CASQGASNQETQYF
cdr3_nt: TGTGCCAGCCAGGGGGCGTCTAACCAAGAGACCCAGTACTTC
clone_size: -
v_call: TRBV9
d_call: TRBD1
cdr3_length: 14
j_call: TRBJ2-5

cdr3_aa: CASIHTGQGGNQPQHF
cdr3_nt: TGTGCCAGCATACATACTGGACAGGGGGGGAACCAGCCCCAGCATTTT
clone_size: -
v_call: TRBV19
d_call: TRBD1
cdr3_length: 16
j_call: TRBJ1-5

cdr3_aa: CASSQSLGQGRNTIYF
cdr3_nt: TGTGCCAGCAGCCAATCCCTCGGACAGGGCAGAAACACCATATATTTT
clone_size: -
v_call: TRBV4-2
d_call: TRBD1
cdr3_length: 16
j_call: TRBJ1-3

cdr3_aa: CASSLGSSYNSPLHF
cdr3_nt: TGTGCCAGCAGCTTAGGCAGCTCCTATAATTCACCCCTCCACTTT
clone_size: -
v_call: TRBV7-8
d_call: -
cdr3_length: 15
j_call: TRBJ1-6

cdr3_aa: CASSQDFLLSYNSPLHF
cdr3_nt: TGTGCCAGCAGCCAAGATTTTCTCCTCTCCTATAATTCACCCCTCCACTTT
clone_size: -
v_call: TRBV3-1/TRBV3-2
d_call: -
cdr3_length: 17
j_call: TRBJ1-6

cdr3_aa: CASSPAGTAYF
cdr3_nt: TGTGCCAGCAGCCCCGCCGGGACAGCGTACTTC
clone_size: -
v_call: TRBV7-8
d_call: TRBD1
cdr3_length: 11
j_call: TRBJ2-5

cdr3_aa: CSVEDAANYGYTF
cdr3_nt: TGCAGCGTTGAAGACGCAGCTAACTATGGCTACACCTTC
clone_size: few
v_call: TRBV29-1
d_call: -
cdr3_length: 13
j_call: TRBJ1-2

cdr3_aa: CASSFPSGSGGTQYF
cdr3_nt: TGTGCCAGCAGCTTTCCCAGCGGGAGTGGGGGGACCCAGTACTTC
clone_size: -
v_call: TRBV7-2
d_call: TRBD2
cdr3_length: 15
j_call: TRBJ2-5

cdr3_aa: CASSTRGSLGTDTQYF
cdr3_nt: TGTGCCAGTAGTACGCGGGGCTCTCTGGGCACAGATACGCAGTATTTT
clone_size: -
v_call: TRBV19
d_call: -
cdr3_length: 16
j_call: TRBJ2-3

cdr3_aa: CASSERVGSEAFF
cdr3_nt: TGTGCCAGCAGTGAACGGGTTGGTTCTGAAGCTTTCTTT
clone_size: -
v_call: TRBV2
d_call: -
cdr3_length: 13
j_call: TRBJ1-1

cdr3_aa: CASSQGELAGAEQFF
cdr3_nt: TGCGCCAGCAGCCAAGGGGAACTAGCGGGAGCAGAGCAGTTCTTC
clone_size: once
v_call: TRBV4-3
d_call: TRBD2
cdr3_length: 15
j_call: TRBJ2-1

cdr3_aa: CASNMEIGAFF
cdr3_nt: TGTGCCAGCAACATGGAGATTGGGGCTTTCTTT
clone_size: -
v_call: TRBV2
d_call: -
cdr3_length: 11
j_call: TRBJ1-1

cdr3_aa: CASSQGQPLDYGYTF
cdr3_nt: TGTGCCAGCAGCCAAGGACAGCCGCTGGACTATGGCTACACCTTC
clone_size: -
v_call: TRBV3-1/TRBV3-2
d_call: -
cdr3_length: 15
j_call: TRBJ1-2

cdr3_aa: CASSRDRGPSTDTQYF
cdr3_nt: TGCGCCAGCAGCCGGGACAGGGGACCTAGCACAGATACGCAGTATTTT
clone_size: -
v_call: TRBV5-1
d_call: TRBD1
cdr3_length: 16
j_call: TRBJ2-3

cdr3_aa: CASAGGGSDTQYF
cdr3_nt: TGCGCCAGCGCCGGGGGAGGTTCCGATACGCAGTATTTT
clone_size: -
v_call: TRBV5-1
d_call: -
cdr3_length: 13
j_call: TRBJ2-3

cdr3_aa: CASSVAGGVPTDTQYF
cdr3_nt: TGTGCCAGCAGCGTAGCTGGGGGGGTGCCCACAGATACGCAGTATTTT
clone_size: few
v_call: TRBV9
d_call: TRBD2
cdr3_length: 16
j_call: TRBJ2-3

cdr3_aa: CASSQPGKASTDTQYF
cdr3_nt: TGTGCCAGCAGCCAACCGGGGAAGGCTAGCACAGATACGCAGTATTTT
clone_size: -
v_call: TRBV5-4
d_call: -
cdr3_length: 16
j_call: TRBJ2-3

cdr3_aa: CASSLEGVRTEAFF
cdr3_nt: TGCGCCAGCAGCTTGGAAGGGGTAAGGACTGAAGCTTTCTTT
clone_size: -
v_call: TRBV5-1
d_call: -
cdr3_length: 14
j_call: TRBJ1-1

cdr3_aa: CASKLQNGLTDTQYF
cdr3_nt: TGTGCCAGTAAGCTGCAAAATGGACTCACAGATACGCAGTATTTT
clone_size: -
v_call: TRBV19
d_call: -
cdr3_length: 15
j_call: TRBJ2-3

cdr3_aa: CASSEGYFHETQYF
cdr3_nt: TGTGCCAGCAGTGAGGGCTACTTTCACGAGACCCAGTACTTC
clone_size: -
v_call: TRBV6-4
d_call: -
cdr3_length: 14
j_call: TRBJ2-5

cdr3_aa: CASSSGTSGTGEQFF
cdr3_nt: TGTGCCAGCAGCTCAGGGACTAGCGGGACAGGTGAGCAGTTCTTC
clone_size: -
v_call: TRBV11-3
d_call: TRBD2
cdr3_length: 15
j_call: TRBJ2-1

cdr3_aa: CASSRGTGGNTIYF
cdr3_nt: TGTGCCAGCAGCCGAGGGACAGGTGGAAACACCATATATTTT
clone_size: -
v_call: TRBV7-8
d_call: TRBD1
cdr3_length: 14
j_call: TRBJ1-3

cdr3_aa: CSVGAGVTGELFF
cdr3_nt: TGCAGCGTGGGGGCAGGGGTCACCGGGGAGCTGTTTTTT
clone_size: -
v_call: TRBV29-1
d_call: -
cdr3_length: 13
j_call: TRBJ2-2

cdr3_aa: CASSLAGAGLGDTQYF
cdr3_nt: TGCGCCAGCAGCTTGGCCGGAGCGGGACTAGGTGATACGCAGTATTTT
clone_size: -
v_call: TRBV5-1
d_call: TRBD2
cdr3_length: 16
j_call: TRBJ2-3

cdr3_aa: CASSLAGATDTQYF
cdr3_nt: TGTGCCAGCAGCTTAGCGGGGGCCACAGATACGCAGTATTTT
clone_size: -
v_call: TRBV7-9
d_call: -
cdr3_length: 14
j_call: TRBJ2-3

cdr3_aa: CASSQGKRQYF
cdr3_nt: TGCGCCAGCAGCCAAGGAAAGAGGCAGTATTTT
clone_size: -
v_call: TRBV4-3
d_call: -
cdr3_length: 11
j_call: TRBJ2-3